Below, 2 T cell receptor beta chains from the same sample are listed, as sequenced in a study of cytomegalovirus exposure and HLA in healthy donors. Only in-frame clones appear in the TCRdb table, and some are missing; sequencing was by immunoSEQ multiplex PCR. The table lists over 200,000 clones, 90% of them singletons, with 2.5% to 3.5% in the top ten. The sample comprised PBMCs. The source is a woman under 40 in good health and CMV-seronegative.

The CDR3 is CSVGGLGLAGVGRGTDTQYF. The CDR3 bases are TGCAGCGTTGGGGGATTGGGTCTAGCGGGAGTCGGAAGGGGCACAGATACGCAGTATTTT. V usage is TRBV29-1 and J usage is TRBJ2-3; 10 nucleotides match TRBD2. Germline V lookup: CDR1 SQVTM, CDR2 ANQGSEA. V lost 4 bases and J lost 1; bases outside the gene matches: 20. The CDR3 spans 20 residues.

The rearrangement joins TRBV7-3 to TRBJ2-6; 10 bases line up with TRBD1. The V segment lost 5 bases and the J segment 4 bases; nucleotides outside the gene matches: 17. Germline V gene sequence: CDR1 SGHTA, CDR2 FQGTGA. The length of the CDR3 is 20 residues. Written as DNA, the CDR3 is TGTGCCAGCAGCCCGAGGTCGTTACGGGACAGGGGAGCGGGGGCCAACGTCCTGACTTTC. Protein product: CASSPRSLRDRGAGANVLTF.